One and the same sample provided the 20 T cell receptor beta chains below, sequenced in a study of control samples from healthy donors and cancer patients. TCRdb's copy holds only in-frame clones and misses some; the assay was immunoSEQ multiplex PCR. Counted here are around 64,000 clones, roughly 87% occurring once; the ten biggest clones make up around 5.1%. Material for sequencing was PBMCs. These receptors all come from a man aged 60-69 years with colorectal cancer.

The chain links TRBV18 to TRBJ1-6; D gene unclear. This CDR3 region has 15 residues. Trimming left V 1 base short and J 5 bases short, with 9 bases between. Germline CDR1 and CDR2: KGHSH and LQKENI. In nucleotides, the CDR3 is TGTGCCAGCTCACCACTTTCCAGACATAATTCACCCCTCCACTTT. It specifies CASSPLSRHNSPLHF.

The chain is built from TRBV7-9 and TRBJ2-7; D not certain. CDR1 and CDR2 (germline): SEHNR, FQNEAQ (reference sequence). The CDR3 is 17 amino acids. The V end was cut by 1 base, the J end by 0 bases, with 16 bases between. The chain's CDR3 is CASSLGGRYDGSYEQYF. The CDR3 DNA is TGTGCCAGCAGCTTAGGGGGAAGATATGACGGCTCCTACGAGCAGTACTTC.

The chain employs TRBV7-2 and TRBJ1-1; D not resolved. Germline CDR1 SGHTA, CDR2 FQGNSA. This CDR3 comprises 16 residues. The V gene lost 1 base and the J gene lost 0 bases, with 12 bases spanning the gap. CDR3 sequence (DNA): TGTGCCAGCAGCTTAGGGGTTGGGCTCATGAACACTGAAGCTTTCTTT. Translation: CASSLGVGLMNTEAFF.

The J gene is TRBJ2-7, the V gene TRBV6-1; 11 bases match TRBD2. The CDR3 totals 15 residues. The V segment lost 1 base and the J segment 3 bases; nucleotides outside the gene matches: 2. CDR1 and CDR2 (germline): MNHNS, SASEGT. DNA for the CDR3: TGTGCCAGCAGTGAAGTACTAGCGGGGGACTACGAGCAGTACTTC. It is translated as CASSEVLAGDYEQYF.

The V call is TRBV5-5, the J call TRBJ2-3, with D hard to call. Germline CDR1 SGHKS, CDR2 YYEKEE (reference sequence). V gave up 3 bases and J gave up 2 bases, with 1 base separating them. The CDR3 extends over 11 amino acids. CDR3 sequence: CASSSTDTQYF. The CDR3, as DNA: TGTGCCAGCAGCTCCACAGATACGCAGTATTTT.

This clone is a singleton in its sample. CDR3 residues: CACRPSGGSEQYF. Written as DNA, the CDR3 is TGTGCCTGCCGGCCTAGCGGGGGGTCCGAGCAGTACTTC. The V call is TRBV27, the J call TRBJ2-7; TRBD2 agrees at 11 bases. The CDR3 consists of 13 residues. After removal of 11 bases from V and 6 bases from J, the junction contained 9 bases not matched to a gene. Germline V gene sequence: CDR1 MNHEY, CDR2 SMNVEV (reference sequence).

The rearrangement uses TRBV9 and TRBJ2-1; TRBD1 agrees at 7 bases. The CDR3 has 16 residues. Germline V gene sequence: CDR1 SGDLS, CDR2 YYNGEE. With V trimmed by 0 bases and J by 3 bases, 6 bases remained unmatched. CDR3 residues: CASSVEQGFFYNEQFF. The CDR3 coding sequence is TGTGCCAGCAGCGTAGAACAGGGGTTCTTCTACAATGAGCAGTTCTTC.

The chain joins TRBV5-6 to TRBJ2-7; D gene ambiguous. Trimming stripped 4 bases from V and 2 bases from J, with 16 bases between. Looked up from germline, CDR1 is SGHDT and CDR2 is YYEEEE. This CDR3 region has 15 residues. The CDR3 spells CASSLALGPTYEQYF. Here the CDR3 DNA reads TGTGCCAGCAGCCTCGCTCTTGGACCCACCTACGAGCAGTACTTC. Full variable domain (outside the CDR3, taken from reference TRBV5-6 and TRBJ2-7): DAGVTQSPTHLIKTRGQQVTLRCSPKSGHDTVSWYQQALGQGPQFIFQYYEEEERQRGNFPDRFSGHQFPNYSSELNVNALLLGDSALYLCASSLALGPTYEQYFGPGTRLTVT.

The genes are TRBV27 and TRBJ2-7; TRBD1 agrees at 9 bases. The CDR3 runs 13 residues. Germline CDR1 and CDR2: MNHEY and SMNVEV (reference sequence). The V and J ends lost 5 bases and 3 bases, in that order; junction bases with no gene match: 2. The CDR3 here is CASSQGQGYEQYF. CDR3 coding DNA: TGTGCCAGCAGTCAGGGACAGGGCTACGAGCAGTACTTC.

The DNA for the CDR3 is TGTGCCAGCCGAGGGCATAGCAATCAGCCCCAGCATTTT. Residues: CASRGHSNQPQHF. The chain couples TRBV7-8 to TRBJ1-5; D is uncertain. Trimming removed 8 bases from V and 0 bases from J, with 8 bases in between. The CDR3 length is 13 residues. Germline-derived CDR1 and CDR2 are SGHVS and FQNEAQ.

J is TRBJ2-1 and V is TRBV25-1; D is perhaps TRBD1 or TRBD2 (5 bases each). Germline CDR1 MGHDK, CDR2 SYGVNS. This CDR3 spans 15 amino acids. V was shortened by 6 bases and J by 0 bases, with 12 bases between the two germline ends. The CDR3 protein is CASSGWGSSYNEQFF. The CDR3 DNA reads TGTGCCAGCAGCGGATGGGGGAGCTCCTACAATGAGCAGTTCTTC. Drawing the rest from reference TRBV25-1 and TRBJ2-1, the complete variable domain is EADIYQTPRYLVIGTGKKITLECSQTMGHDKMYWYQQDPGMELHLIHYSYGVNSTEKGDLSSESTVSRIRTEHFPLTLESARPSHTSQYLCASSGWGSSYNEQFFGPGTRLTVL.

This clone was detected only once. The chain recombines TRBV12-5 with TRBJ2-3; TRBD2 matches 7 bases. V lost 2 bases to trimming and J lost 3 bases; unmatched junction nucleotides: 8. CDR1 is LGHNT, CDR2 FRNRAP, per germline. There are 16 residues in the CDR3. The CDR3 reads CASGLSLGGLTDTQYF. CDR3 coding DNA: TGTGCTAGTGGTTTGTCACTGGGGGGGTTGACAGATACGCAGTATTTT.

This rearrangement joins TRBV6-1 to TRBJ1-1; a possible D gene is TRBD1 (5 bases). V was clipped by 3 bases and J by 4 bases, with 15 bases between them. Per germline, CDR1 MNHNS and CDR2 SASEGT. The CDR3 is 15 residues long. This CDR3 reads CASSEGRRVGTEAFF. CDR3 sequence (DNA): TGTGCCAGCAGTGAGGGGCGGAGAGTGGGCACTGAAGCTTTCTTT.

This clone showed up just once. V is TRBV4-3 and J is TRBJ2-1; 11 positions match TRBD2. There are 16 residues in the CDR3. CDR1 is LGHNA, CDR2 YSLEER, per germline. V was clipped by 3 bases and J by 5 bases; unmatched bases: 6. CDR3 region: CASSHGLAGGDNEQFF. CDR3 DNA: TGCGCCAGCAGCCATGGCCTAGCGGGGGGAGACAATGAGCAGTTCTTC.

CDR3 nucleotides: TGTGCCAGTAGTATACTACAGGGGGCTTTGAGCAATCAGCCCCAGCATTTT. Amino acid sequence: CASSILQGALSNQPQHF. The rearrangement joins TRBV19 to TRBJ1-5, with 9 bases matching TRBD1. The trim removed 2 bases at V and 1 base at J, leaving 6 bases unmatched. Germline CDR1 reads LNHDA; CDR2 reads SQIVND (reference sequence). The CDR3 length is 17 residues.

The chain couples TRBV19 to TRBJ1-6; D perhaps matches TRBD1 (6 bases). Germline CDR1 is LNHDA and CDR2 is SQIVND (reference sequence). The CDR3 spans 17 residues. V lost 4 bases and J lost 7, with 20 bases in between. This CDR3 is CASSTQFGAGQNSPLHF. CDR3 DNA: TGTGCCAGTAGTACCCAATTTGGGGCAGGACAGAATTCACCCCTCCACTTT.

As for this clone: The same CDR3 arises from other DNA sequences in this sample as well. The chain combines TRBV12-3 or TRBV12-4 with TRBJ1-2; D ambiguous. This CDR3 has 13 residues. Trimming removed 2 bases from V and 1 base from J, with 5 bases in between. CDR3: CASSLSGNYGYTF. The CDR3 coding sequence is TGTGCCAGCAGTTTATCCGGTAACTATGGCTACACCTTC.

The CDR3, as DNA: TGTGCCAGTAGTCCGCCGGCCGGACGAAGCTCTGGGGCCAACGTCCTGACTTTC. This translates into CASSPPAGRSSGANVLTF. The J gene is TRBJ2-6, the V gene TRBV19; D remains unclear. V lost 5 bases, J lost 0 bases, and 17 bases lay in between. The CDR3 sequence is 18 residues long. Germline loops: CDR1 LNHDA, CDR2 SQIVND (reference sequence).

V and J are TRBV29-1 and TRBJ1-2, with D possibly TRBD1 on 6 matching bases. V was clipped by 6 bases and J by 2 bases, with 7 bases between them. CDR1 and CDR2 from the germline V gene are SQVTM and ANQGSEA. The CDR3 is made up of 11 amino acids. The CDR3 spells CSVTGNYGYTF. As DNA, the CDR3 is TGCAGCGTAACAGGGAACTATGGCTACACCTTC.

The chain has TRBV7-9 and TRBJ2-5, with 15 bases fitting TRBD2. J was trimmed by 4 bases and V by 7 bases; bases with no gene match: 10. The germline V gene has CDR1 SEHNR and CDR2 FQNEAQ (reference sequence). The CDR3 spans 17 residues. In DNA, the CDR3 is TGTGCCAGCACCCGGGGACTAGCGGGGGGCACCCCAGAGACCCAGTACTTC. Amino acids: CASTRGLAGGTPETQYF. Full variable domain (remainder filled in from reference TRBV7-9 and TRBJ2-5): DTGVSQNPRHKITKRGQNVTFRCDPISEHNRLYWYRQTLGQGPEFLTYFQNEAQLEKSRLLSDRFSAERPKGSFSTLEIQRTEQGDSAMYLCASTRGLAGGTPETQYFGPGTRLLVL.